This T cell receptor beta chain was retrieved from a study of blood T cell repertoires in COVID-19. Study-level background: Material from acute and convalescent COVID-19 was sourced from the United States, Italy and Spain. T cells, B-cell-depleted T cells, or PBMCs supplied cDNA or gDNA.

Source study methods: Scientists estimated how many nucleated cells there were by amplifying reference gene primers. Clones were sequenced by immunoSEQ multiplex PCR, and TCRdb holds only the in-frame ones, with some missing. Clone size and V and J calls were adopted from that table, with D and trimming inferred from the DNA. This sample has about 210,000 clones, with about nine tenths found just once. This clone was counted a few times. What was sequenced was peripheral blood. The origin of this receptor is a woman in her 70s with acute or convalescent COVID-19.

CDR3 in amino acids: CASSLGGQGFYGYTF. DNA of the CDR3: TGCGCCAGCAGCTTGGGGGGACAGGGCTTTTATGGCTACACCTTC. This chain joins TRBV5-1 and TRBJ1-2; 9 bases line up with TRBD1. CDR3 size: 15 residues. The germline gives CDR1 SGHRS, CDR2 YFSETQ. V shed 0 bases and J 5 bases; nucleotides not matched to a gene: 5.